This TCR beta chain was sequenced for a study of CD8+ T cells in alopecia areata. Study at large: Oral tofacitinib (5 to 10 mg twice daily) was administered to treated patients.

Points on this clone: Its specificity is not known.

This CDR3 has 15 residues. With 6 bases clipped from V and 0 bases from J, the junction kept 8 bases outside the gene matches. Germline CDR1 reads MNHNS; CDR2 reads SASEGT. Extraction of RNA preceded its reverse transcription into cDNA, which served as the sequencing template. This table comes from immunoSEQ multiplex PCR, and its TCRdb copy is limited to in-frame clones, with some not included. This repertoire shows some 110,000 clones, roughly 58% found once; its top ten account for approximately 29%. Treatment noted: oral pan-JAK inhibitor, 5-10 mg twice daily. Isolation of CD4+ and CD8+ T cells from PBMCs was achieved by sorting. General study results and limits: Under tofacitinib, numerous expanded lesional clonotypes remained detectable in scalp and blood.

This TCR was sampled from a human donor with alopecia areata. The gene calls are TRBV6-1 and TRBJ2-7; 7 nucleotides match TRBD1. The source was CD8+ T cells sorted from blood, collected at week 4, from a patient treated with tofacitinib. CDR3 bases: TGTGCCAGCAGCCCTTACAGGGGTAGCTCCTACGAGCAGTACTTC. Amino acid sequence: CASSPYRGSSYEQYF.